The clone carrying this T cell receptor (beta chain) occurred a few times. Its matching antigen is unknown. The germline gives CDR1 LNHDA, CDR2 SQIVND (reference sequence). V lost 5 bases to trimming and J lost 0 bases, with 15 bases between them. The CDR3 has 16 residues. Previously described methods and listed TCR primers were used for bulk TCR libraries. TCRdb reprocessed the PCR reads with MiXCR, giving one entry per CDR3 protein. The sample contains about 320,000 distinct CDR3 sequences, about a fifth of which appear only once. The data belong to a study of molecular identifiers for immune sequencing clone quantification. General study points: Effector cells kept over 98% of their molecules in clones above 20 RNA copies, while naive cells kept under 1% there. Jurkat TCR RNA spiked in from one cell could reportedly be detected among around 920,000 naive cells.

The chain joins TRBV19 to TRBJ2-3; D call uncertain. The specimen sequenced was naive CD8+ T cells from blood, with Jurkat cell RNA spiked in. Subset of the sample: FACS-sorted CD8+CD4-CCR7+CD45RA+ naive T cells. The TCR sequence derives from a human donor in good health. Some libraries in this study had Jurkat cell RNA spiked in. The CDR3 protein is CASSHGLTSSTDTQYF. CDR3 in DNA: TGTGCCAGTAGTCATGGGCTGACCTCTAGCACAGATACGCAGTATTTT.